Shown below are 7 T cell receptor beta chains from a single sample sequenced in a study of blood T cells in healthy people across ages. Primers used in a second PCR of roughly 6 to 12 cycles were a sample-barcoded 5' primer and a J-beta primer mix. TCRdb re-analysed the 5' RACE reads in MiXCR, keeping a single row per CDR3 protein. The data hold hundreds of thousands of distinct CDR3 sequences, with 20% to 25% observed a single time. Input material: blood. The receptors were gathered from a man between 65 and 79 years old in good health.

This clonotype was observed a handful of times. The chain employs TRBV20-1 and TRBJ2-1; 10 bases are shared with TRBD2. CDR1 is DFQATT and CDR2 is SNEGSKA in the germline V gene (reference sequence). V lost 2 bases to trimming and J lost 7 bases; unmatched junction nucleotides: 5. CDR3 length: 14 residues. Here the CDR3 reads CSARPSGRGNEQFF. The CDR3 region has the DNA TGCAGTGCTAGACCAAGCGGGAGGGGAAATGAGCAGTTCTTC.

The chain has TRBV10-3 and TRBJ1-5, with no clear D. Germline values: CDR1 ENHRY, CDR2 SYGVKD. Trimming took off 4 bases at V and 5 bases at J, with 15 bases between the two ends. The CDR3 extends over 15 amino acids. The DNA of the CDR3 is TGTGCCATCAGTGCCGATCGGTCTAGGGATCAGCCCCAGCATTTT. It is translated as CAISADRSRDQPQHF.

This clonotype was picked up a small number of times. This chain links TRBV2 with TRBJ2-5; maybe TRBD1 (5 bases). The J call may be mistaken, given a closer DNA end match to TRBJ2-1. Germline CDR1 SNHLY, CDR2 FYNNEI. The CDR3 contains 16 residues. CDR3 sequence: CASSEAEQALKNEQFF. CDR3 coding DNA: TGTGCCAGCAGTGAAGCGGAACAGGCGCTCAAGAATGAGCAGTTCTTC.

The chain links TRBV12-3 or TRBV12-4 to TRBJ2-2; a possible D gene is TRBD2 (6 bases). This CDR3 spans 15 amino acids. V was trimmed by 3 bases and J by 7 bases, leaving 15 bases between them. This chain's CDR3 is CASSFSGSLLGELFF. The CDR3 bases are TGTGCCAGCAGTTTCAGCGGGTCCCTCCTCGGGGAGCTGTTTTTT.

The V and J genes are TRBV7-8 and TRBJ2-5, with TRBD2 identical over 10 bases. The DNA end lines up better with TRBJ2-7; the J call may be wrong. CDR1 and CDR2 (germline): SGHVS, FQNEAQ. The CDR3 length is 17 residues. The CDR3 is CASSLTQRPSGSYEQYF. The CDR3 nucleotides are TGTGCCAGCAGCCTTACCCAGAGGCCTAGCGGGAGTTACGAGCAGTACTTC.

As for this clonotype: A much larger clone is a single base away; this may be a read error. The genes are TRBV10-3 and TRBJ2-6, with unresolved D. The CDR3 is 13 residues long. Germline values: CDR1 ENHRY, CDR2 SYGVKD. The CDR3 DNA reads TGTGCCATCAGTGACTCTGGGGTCAACGTCCTGACTTTC. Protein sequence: CAISDSGVNVLTF.

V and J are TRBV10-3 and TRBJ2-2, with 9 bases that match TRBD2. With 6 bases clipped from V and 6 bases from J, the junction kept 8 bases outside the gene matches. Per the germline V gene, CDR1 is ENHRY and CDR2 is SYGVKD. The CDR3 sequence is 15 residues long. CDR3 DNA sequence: TGTGCCATCAGGATAGCGGGAGATGGATCCGGGGAGCTGTTTTTT. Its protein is CAIRIAGDGSGELFF.